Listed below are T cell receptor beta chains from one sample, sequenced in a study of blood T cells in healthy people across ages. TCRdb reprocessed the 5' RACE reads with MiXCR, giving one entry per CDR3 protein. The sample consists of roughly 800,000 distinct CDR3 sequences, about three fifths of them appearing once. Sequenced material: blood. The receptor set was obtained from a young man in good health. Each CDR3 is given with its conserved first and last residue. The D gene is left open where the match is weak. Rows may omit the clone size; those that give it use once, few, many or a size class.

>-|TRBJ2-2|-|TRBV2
CASQVLRTDTGELFF
TGTGCCAGCCAGGTTTTGAGAACCGACACCGGGGAGCTGTTTTTT
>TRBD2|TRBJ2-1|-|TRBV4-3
CASSQVRSGQQFF
TGCGCCAGCAGCCAAGTACGTAGCGGGCAGCAGTTCTTC
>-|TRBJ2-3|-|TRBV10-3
CAISDHRGTDTQYF
TGTGCCATCAGTGACCACCGCGGCACAGATACGCAGTATTTT
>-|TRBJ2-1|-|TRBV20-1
CSASRTGGKNNEQFF
TGCAGTGCTAGTAGGACGGGGGGCAAAAACAATGAGCAGTTCTTC
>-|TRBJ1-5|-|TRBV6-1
CASIEAGYLYSNQPQHF
TGTGCCAGCATAGAAGCAGGGTATCTCTATAGCAATCAGCCCCAGCATTTT
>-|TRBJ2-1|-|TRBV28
CASSYRRGWSYNEQFF
TGTGCCAGCAGTTATAGAAGGGGTTGGTCCTACAATGAGCAGTTCTTC
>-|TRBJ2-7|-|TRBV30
CAWGRGLAYNEQYF
TGTGCCTGGGGCCGCGGGCTCGCCTACAATGAGCAGTACTTC
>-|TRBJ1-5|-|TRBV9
CASSVGTDNQPQHF
TGTGCCAGCAGCGTAGGGACAGACAATCAGCCCCAGCATTTT
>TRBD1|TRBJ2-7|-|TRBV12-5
CASGPGGPYEQYF
TGTGCTAGTGGTCCAGGGGGCCCCTACGAGCAGTACTTC
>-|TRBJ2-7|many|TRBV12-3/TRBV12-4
CASSLEGVSYEQYF
TGTGCCAGCAGTTTAGAGGGGGTCTCCTACGAGCAGTACTTC
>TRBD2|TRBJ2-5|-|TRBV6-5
CASSFSGGAVKETQYF
TGTGCCAGCAGTTTTAGCGGGGGGGCCGTAAAAGAGACCCAGTACTTC
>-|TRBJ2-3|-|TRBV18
CATIGTTTDTQYF
TGTGCCACCATTGGGACAACGACAGATACGCAGTATTTT
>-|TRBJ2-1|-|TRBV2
CASSEGWGAYNEQFF
TGTGCCAGCAGTGAGGGGTGGGGTGCCTACAATGAGCAGTTCTTC
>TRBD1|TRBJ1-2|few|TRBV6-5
CASSYTGTDLLGYTF
TGTGCCAGCAGTTACACTGGGACAGATCTTCTTGGCTACACCTTC
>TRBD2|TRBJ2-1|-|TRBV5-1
CASSGEGTSVHNEQFF
TGCGCCAGCAGCGGTGAGGGGACTAGCGTCCACAATGAGCAGTTCTTC
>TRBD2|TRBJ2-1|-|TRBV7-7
CASSLGVSGVVDEQFF
TGTGCCAGCAGCTTAGGGGTTAGCGGGGTCGTCGATGAGCAGTTCTTC
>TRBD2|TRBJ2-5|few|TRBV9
CASSRGDSQETQYF
TGTGCCAGCAGCCGGGGGGACTCCCAAGAGACCCAGTACTTC
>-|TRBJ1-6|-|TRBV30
CAWSVLAGRSPLHF
TGTGCCTGGAGTGTACTGGCAGGGAGGTCACCCCTCCACTTT
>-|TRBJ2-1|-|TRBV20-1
CSASKDNNEQFF
TGCAGTGCTAGTAAGGATAACAATGAGCAGTTCTTC
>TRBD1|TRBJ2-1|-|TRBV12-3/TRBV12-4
CASRLPGQGFSEQFF
TGTGCCAGCAGGCTCCCGGGACAGGGGTTTAGTGAGCAGTTCTTC
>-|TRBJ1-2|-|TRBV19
CASSVRGPYGYTF
TGTGCCAGTTCGGTCAGGGGTCCCTATGGCTACACCTTC
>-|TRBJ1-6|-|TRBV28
CASSLRGVNSPLHF
TGTGCCAGCAGTTTAAGGGGCGTGAATTCACCCCTCCACTTT
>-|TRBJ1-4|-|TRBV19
CASSMVSENEKLFF
TGTGCCAGTAGTATGGTGTCGGAAAATGAAAAACTGTTTTTT
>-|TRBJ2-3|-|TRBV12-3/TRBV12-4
CASSSWDATLVVDTQYF
TGTGCCAGCAGTTCCTGGGATGCTACGTTGGTTGTAGATACGCAGTATTTT
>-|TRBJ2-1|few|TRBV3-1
CASSPKTSSNEQFF
TGTGCCAGCAGCCCAAAAACTAGCTCCAATGAGCAGTTCTTC
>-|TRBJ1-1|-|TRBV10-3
CAISESEGGTEAFF
TGTGCCATCAGTGAGTCGGAGGGGGGCACTGAAGCTTTCTTT
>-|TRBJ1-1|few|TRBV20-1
CSASSTANEAFF
TGCAGTGCTAGTTCTACTGCTAATGAAGCTTTCTTT
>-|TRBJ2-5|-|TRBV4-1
CASSQVPEEETQYF
TGCGCCAGCAGCCAAGTCCCCGAGGAAGAGACCCAGTACTTC
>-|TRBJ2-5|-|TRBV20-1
CSADDRLKETQYF
TGCAGTGCTGACGACAGATTGAAAGAGACCCAGTACTTC
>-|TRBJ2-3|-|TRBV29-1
CSVEVGLVDTQYF
TGCAGCGTTGAGGTGGGCCTCGTGGATACGCAGTATTTT
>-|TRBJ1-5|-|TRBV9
CASSVGEGNQPQHF
TGTGCCAGCAGCGTAGGCGAGGGCAATCAGCCCCAGCATTTT
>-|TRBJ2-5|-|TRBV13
CASSSEITDKETQYF
TGTGCCAGCAGCTCCGAAATAACTGACAAAGAGACCCAGTACTTC
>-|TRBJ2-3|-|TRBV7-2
CASSLAVASTDTQYF
TGTGCCAGCAGCTTAGCCGTGGCTTCCACAGATACGCAGTATTTT
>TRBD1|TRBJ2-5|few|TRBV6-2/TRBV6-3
CASSDGTGGVWKTQYF
TGTGCCAGCAGTGACGGGACAGGGGGCGTTTGGAAGACCCAGTACTTC
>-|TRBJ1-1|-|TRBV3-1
CASSRESISTEAFF
TGTGCCAGCAGCCGGGAGAGTATCAGCACTGAAGCTTTCTTT
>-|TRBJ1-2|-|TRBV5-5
CASSLAPAVQASNGYTF
TGTGCCAGCAGCTTGGCTCCGGCAGTCCAGGCCTCGAATGGCTACACCTTC
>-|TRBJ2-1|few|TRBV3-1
CASSQGAHNEQFF
TGTGCCAGCAGCCAAGGCGCCCACAATGAGCAGTTCTTC
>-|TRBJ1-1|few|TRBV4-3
CASSQDQRRGTEAFF
TGCGCCAGCAGCCAAGATCAGAGGAGGGGCACTGAAGCTTTCTTT
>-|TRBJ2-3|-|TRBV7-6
CASSLRTGEAGTDTQYF
TGTGCCAGCAGCTTAAGAACGGGAGAGGCGGGCACAGATACGCAGTATTTT
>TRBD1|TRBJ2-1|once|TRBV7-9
CASSNTGQGRNEQFF
TGTGCCAGCAGCAATACGGGACAGGGGCGCAATGAGCAGTTCTTC
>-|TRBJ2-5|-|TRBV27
CACSFRGQETQYF
TGTGCCTGCAGTTTCAGAGGTCAGGAGACCCAGTACTTC
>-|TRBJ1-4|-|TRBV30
CAWSLGPNEKLFF
TGTGCCTGGAGCTTGGGTCCGAATGAAAAACTGTTTTTT
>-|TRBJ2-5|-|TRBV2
CASTVEETQYF
TGTGCCAGCACCGTAGAAGAGACCCAGTACTTC
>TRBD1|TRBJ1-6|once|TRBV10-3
CATQEGQSPNSPLHF
TGTGCCACTCAGGAGGGACAGTCACCAAATTCACCCCTCCACTTT
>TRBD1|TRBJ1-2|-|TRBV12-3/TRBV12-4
CASTRDRGSANYGNTF
TGTGCCAGTACCCGGGACAGGGGGTCGGCTAACTATGGCAACACCTTC
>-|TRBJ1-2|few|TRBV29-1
CSVLTSNYGYTF
TGCAGCGTTCTAACTTCTAACTATGGCTACACCTTC
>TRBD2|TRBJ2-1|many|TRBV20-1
CSANPPGGSHSYNEQFF
TGCAGTGCTAACCCCCCGGGCGGGAGTCACTCCTACAATGAGCAGTTCTTC
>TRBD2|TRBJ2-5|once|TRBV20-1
CSARRAGRVIQETQYF
TGCAGTGCTCGGCGAGCGGGACGAGTCATCCAAGAGACCCAGTACTTC
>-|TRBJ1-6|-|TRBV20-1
CSARTVYNSPLHF
TGCAGTGCAAGGACAGTTTATAATTCACCCCTCCACTTT
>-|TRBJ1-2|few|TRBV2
CASQGGGTNYGYTF
TGTGCCAGTCAAGGGGGGGGAACTAACTATGGCTACACCTTC
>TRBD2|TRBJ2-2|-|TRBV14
CASSQTSGGNTGELFF
TGTGCCAGCAGCCAGACTAGCGGGGGTAACACCGGGGAGCTGTTTTTT
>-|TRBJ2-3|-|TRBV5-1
CASSPSPGLGPDTQYF
TGCGCCAGCAGCCCCTCTCCAGGGTTGGGCCCAGATACGCAGTATTTT